This T cell receptor (beta chain) was recorded in a study of tumor-infiltrating lymphocytes in primary liver carcinoma. Priming with a constant-region primer yielded TCR beta cDNA from roughly 500 ng total RNA. TCR beta libraries came from three nested multiplex PCR rounds using slightly modified ARM-PCR. TRBV1-TRBV30 forward primers paired with a C-beta reverse primer drove the first two PCR rounds, about 11 cycles each. TCRdb redid the calling of the multiplex PCR reads with MiXCR, one entry per CDR3 protein. Seen here are 90,000 to 150,000 distinct CDR3 sequences, around 70% observed once, and the top ten hold 8% to 9%. It was from around 18-30 mg of unsorted bulk tissue that RNA and DNA were co-extracted. The CDR3 contains 15 residues. A note on this clonotype: One end of the junction does not line up with germline, which may come from a read error.

Sequenced material: tumor-adjacent normal liver tissue. The chain couples TRBV12-3 or TRBV12-4 to TRBJ2-5, with 8 positions matching TRBD2. This sequence originates from a woman aged 60-75 years with primary liver carcinoma and hepatitis B virus infection. In DNA form, the CDR3 reads TGTGCCAGCAGCTATAGACGGGGGGGAGGTGAGACCCAGCACTTC. The encoded protein is CASSYRRGGGETQHF.